Sequencing of this T cell receptor (beta chain) was carried out in a study of regulatory T cells in long-lasting Graves disease. Study summary: Treatment with antithyroid drugs for over 5 years, together with positive TSH receptor antibodies, meant persistent Graves' disease. Study conclusions and caveats: Analysis covered peripheral blood alone, not thyroid tissue.

Sample time point: persistent/refractory GD, antithyroid drugs over 5 years with positive TRAb. RNA extracted from PBMCs served as the sequencing template. Construction of the TCR beta libraries employed iRepertoire HTBI primers in conjunction with Arm-PCR of CDR3 regions. MiXCR, applied by TCRdb to the multiplex PCR reads, yields one record per CDR3 protein. The sample yields approximately 440,000 distinct CDR3 sequences, about a quarter seen once. The CDR3 runs 15 residues. Looked up from germline, CDR1 is DFQATT and CDR2 is SNEGSKA (reference sequence). J was trimmed by 3 bases and V by 3 bases; bases with no gene match: 7. This clonotype showed up many times. Its antigen remains unknown.

The receptor's source is a female donor with Graves disease. The material was peripheral blood mononuclear cells (PBMCs), obtained when the disease was refractory, from a patient treated with antithyroid drugs. The rearrangement uses TRBV20-1 and TRBJ1-5; 8 bases are a match to TRBD1. The CDR3 spells CSASPGQVYNQPQHF. In DNA form, the CDR3 reads TGCAGTGCTAGCCCGGGACAGGTCTACAATCAGCCCCAGCATTTT.